The T cell receptor (beta chain) under discussion was sequenced for a study of blood T cell repertoires in COVID-19. Data came from immunoSEQ multiplex PCR; TCRdb stores just in-frame clones and leaves some out. The data hold roughly 200,000 clones, with 80% observed a single time. Germline CDR1 and CDR2: SGHDT and YYEEEE. The CDR3 contains 16 residues. V lost 0 bases and J lost 8; bases outside the gene matches: 10. The TCR originated in a woman between 65 and 79 years old with acute or convalescent COVID-19. This chain links TRBV5-6 with TRBJ2-1; 8 positions match TRBD2. Input material: peripheral blood. DNA of the CDR3: TGTGCCAGCAGCTTGGATCTCGGGGGGGCGCAGGATGAGCAGTTCTTC. Translated: CASSLDLGGAQDEQFF.